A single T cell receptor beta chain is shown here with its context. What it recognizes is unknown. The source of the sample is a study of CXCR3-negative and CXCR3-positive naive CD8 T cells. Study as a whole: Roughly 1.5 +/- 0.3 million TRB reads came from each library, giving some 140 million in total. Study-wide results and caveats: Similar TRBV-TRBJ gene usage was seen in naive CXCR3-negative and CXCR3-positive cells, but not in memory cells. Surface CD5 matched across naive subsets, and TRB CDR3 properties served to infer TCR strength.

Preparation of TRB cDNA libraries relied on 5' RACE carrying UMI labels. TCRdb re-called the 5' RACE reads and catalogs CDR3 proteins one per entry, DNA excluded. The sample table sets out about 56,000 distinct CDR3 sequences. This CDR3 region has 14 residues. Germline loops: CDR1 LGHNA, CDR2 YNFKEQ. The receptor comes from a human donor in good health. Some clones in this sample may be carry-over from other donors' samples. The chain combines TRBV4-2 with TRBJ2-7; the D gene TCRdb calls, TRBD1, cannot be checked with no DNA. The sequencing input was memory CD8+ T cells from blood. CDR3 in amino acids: CASSQATGGYEQYF.